This T cell receptor beta chain emerged from a study of Ad26.COV2.S vaccination and SARS-CoV-2 variants. This clone was picked up many times. CDR3 length: 16 residues. Germline V lookup: CDR1 SEHNR, CDR2 FQNEAQ (reference sequence). Germline trimming cut 5 bases from V and 2 bases from J; bases unmatched to any gene: 5. Regarding treatment: about 20 received Ad26.COV2.S at low or high dose, single or two shots; about 5 received placebo; per-sample allocation not given. Day 63 after the first injection of vaccine or placebo was the sampling time. Repertoires were generated with immunoSEQ multiplex PCR, while TCRdb's copy carries only in-frame clones and drops some. The sample carries about 480,000 clones, around nine tenths recorded once.

The TCR originated in a person between 18 and 59 years old who received the Ad26.COV2.S COVID-19 vaccine or a placebo. The chain links TRBV7-9 to TRBJ2-2; 10 bases are a match to TRBD2. The sequences come from peripheral blood, collected in a trial of Ad26.COV2.S vaccine versus placebo. The CDR3 DNA reads as TGTGCCAGCAGCGAAACTAGCGGGATCAACACCGGGGAGCTGTTTTTT. Amino acids: CASSETSGINTGELFF.